A single T cell receptor beta chain is shown here with its context. This clone's antigen is unknown. No qualities accompany the bases; no much larger clone lies one base away. Exclusion was applied to patients with uncontrolled infections, other autoimmune diseases, pregnancy or lactation. Clinical symptoms, serum thyroxine and TRAb, thyroid ultrasound, and orbital computed tomography formed the basis for the diagnoses. Total RNA was extracted with Trizol reagent, and quality was checked on an Agilent 2100 Bioanalyzer. The source of the sample is a study of T cells in Graves' hyperthyroidism and ophthalmopathy (dated by TCRdb to the late 2010s). Regarding the study in general: To identify distinguishing TCR V-J signatures, a discovery cohort of around 98 patients was used, comprising 43 with Graves' ophthalmopathy and around 60 with stable Graves' hyperthyroidism. Whether ophthalmopathy could be predicted prospectively was tested in an independent validation cohort made up of approximately 19 hyperthyroidism patients plus 17 patients who later progressed to ophthalmopathy. TCR Vbeta CDR3 sequencing of 140 or so peripheral blood samples (fewer than 45 ophthalmopathy, 75 hyperthyroidism and approximately 17 progressor patients) is reported in the paper. The study also compared thyroid tissue and blood T-cell repertoires from several Graves' hyperthyroidism patients. After sampling, hyperthyroidism patients received methimazole starting at 30 mg daily, and ophthalmopathy patients received high-dose intravenous methylprednisolone. For training and testing, the 100 patients in the discovery cohort were randomly divided in a 7:3 ratio. Broad study findings and their caveats: Ophthalmopathy was separated from stable hyperthyroidism by a 13 V-J signature model, with around 90% sensitivity and about 84% specificity obtained in cross-validation and 80%/75% obtained in testing. Sample size was not statistically predetermined, and blinding of investigators to group allocation was not performed. Most expanded thyroid clonotypes (frequency above 0.001) were also detected in blood, suggesting blood repertoires may reflect thyroid immune responses. In validation, the model predicted progression to ophthalmopathy a median of about 6 months before onset, with roughly 70% sensitivity and about 75% specificity.

Taken from the germline V gene, the CDR1 and CDR2 loops are SQVTM and ANQGSEA. Trimming takes 8 bases from V and 6 bases from J, and the germline ends sit 16 bases apart. The CDR3 runs 12 residues from the cysteine to the phenylalanine. CDR3 DNA only is kept here, 36 bases in frame from base 1. TCR beta CDR3 regions were amplified from RNA transcripts. The first round of RT-PCR for the TCR CDR3 was performed with the HTBI primer set and the Qiagen OneStep RT-PCR kit. Libraries were constructed in a second round of multiplex PCR, after which size selection and purification were carried out. Paired-end sequencing of the libraries was performed with 100 bp reads on an Illumina HiSeq2000. Processing in the source paper ran as follows. Raw data were processed with SOAPnuke, discarding reads with adapters, uncalled bases, mean Phred below 15, or no exact constant-primer or identifier match. High-quality paired reads were merged using COPE v1.2.5, and each unique nucleotide sequence was defined as a clonotype. MiTCR v1.1 was used to align the clonotypes against IMGT TRBV, TRBD and TRBJ reference segments. The analysis was restricted to V-J combinations with a frequency above 0.0001, which together covered just over 98% of the repertoires. The TCS score was defined as F50 (clonal expansion) divided by E x V (chaos), with BLOSUM62-based TCRdist calculated between CDR3 peptides within each V-J. Welch's t-statistics and random forest reduced fewer than 550 V-J features to 10 to 15, which were used in a naive Bayes classifier (R e1071). Thyroid-blood repertoire similarity was quantified with the Morisita-Horn index. TCRdb redid the processing of the public reads, applying fastp at Q25 and MiXCR, and retained in-frame beta chains. When rows share a CDR3 protein, they turn into one entry using the most common DNA and genes. TCRdb, rather than the study authors, made the V and J calls. The sample profile shows 500,000 to 800,000 distinct CDR3 sequences; 45% of them were found once. Less than 9% of the sample belongs to the ten largest clones.

The sequencing sample was made of peripheral blood or thyroid tissue (not recorded which). Recombination joined TRBV29-1 with TRBJ1-2; confidence is insufficient to name the D gene. The TCR originated in an adult man with Graves' disease, either hyperthyroidism or ophthalmopathy (not recorded which). CDR3 reads: CSSRRGRDGYTF. In nucleotides, the sequence is TGCAGCAGTAGACGAGGGAGGGATGGCTACACCTTC.